A selection of T cell receptor beta chains follows, all from one sample in a study of T-cell memory formation after mild COVID-19. TCRdb reanalysed the 5' RACE reads using MiXCR and keeps one entry per CDR3 protein. The table shows 300,000 to 400,000 distinct CDR3 sequences, with about 21% occurring only once. The sequencing input was PBMCs or a T cell subset sorted from them (not recorded which). These receptors were taken from an adult woman who had mild COVID-19 (a few samples of this study predate the infection). Cell type and time point are not known. CDR3s include the opening cysteine and the closing phenylalanine or tryptophan. The D gene is left open where the match is weak. Not every row has a clone size; where given, it reads once, few, many or a size class.

J gene: TRBJ2-5; CDR3 length: 14; D gene: TRBD2; clone size: few; V gene: TRBV5-5; CDR3 protein: CASSFLAGKETQYF; CDR3 DNA: TGTGCCAGCAGCTTTCTAGCGGGAAAAGAGACCCAGTACTTC
J gene: TRBJ2-1; CDR3 length: 15; D gene: .; clone size: .; V gene: TRBV7-2; CDR3 protein: CASTYGGGGYNEQFF; CDR3 DNA: TGTGCCAGCACCTACGGAGGGGGCGGGTACAATGAGCAGTTCTTC
J gene: TRBJ1-2; CDR3 length: 12; D gene: .; clone size: few; V gene: TRBV21-1; CDR3 protein: CACPGGSKGYTF; CDR3 DNA: TGTGCCTGCCCAGGGGGATCAAAGGGCTACACCTTC
J gene: TRBJ1-1; CDR3 length: 13; D gene: TRBD1; clone size: few; V gene: TRBV6-2/TRBV6-3; CDR3 protein: CASSRTGRTEAFF; CDR3 DNA: TGTGCCAGCAGCCGGACAGGGAGGACTGAAGCTTTCTTT
J gene: TRBJ2-3; CDR3 length: 17; D gene: .; clone size: .; V gene: TRBV25-1; CDR3 protein: CASSSETGAGTTDTQYF; CDR3 DNA: TGTGCCAGCAGTAGCGAGACCGGCGCGGGCACGACAGATACGCAGTATTTT
J gene: TRBJ2-5; CDR3 length: 15; D gene: .; clone size: few; V gene: TRBV4-2; CDR3 protein: CASSFRGGGKETQYF; CDR3 DNA: TGTGCCAGCAGCTTCCGGGGAGGCGGGAAGGAGACCCAGTACTTC
J gene: TRBJ2-7; CDR3 length: 13; D gene: .; clone size: many; V gene: TRBV7-6; CDR3 protein: CASSLGTAYEQYF; CDR3 DNA: TGTGCCAGCAGCTTAGGGACAGCCTACGAGCAGTACTTC
J gene: TRBJ2-3; CDR3 length: 14; D gene: TRBD2; clone size: few; V gene: TRBV6-2/TRBV6-3; CDR3 protein: CASRLTSGTDTQYF; CDR3 DNA: TGTGCCAGCAGACTGACTAGCGGGACAGATACGCAGTATTTT
J gene: TRBJ1-3; CDR3 length: 13; D gene: .; clone size: .; V gene: TRBV9; CDR3 protein: CASSEGSGNTIYF; CDR3 DNA: TGTGCCAGCAGCGAGGGCTCGGGAAACACCATATATTTT
J gene: TRBJ2-1; CDR3 length: 15; D gene: .; clone size: .; V gene: TRBV12-3/TRBV12-4; CDR3 protein: CASIETRSRANEQFF; CDR3 DNA: TGTGCCAGCATCGAGACTAGGTCGAGGGCCAATGAGCAGTTCTTC
J gene: TRBJ2-7; CDR3 length: 14; D gene: .; clone size: .; V gene: TRBV7-9; CDR3 protein: CASSLEVSSEEQYF; CDR3 DNA: TGTGCCAGCAGCTTAGAGGTCAGTTCCGAGGAGCAGTACTTC
J gene: TRBJ2-5; CDR3 length: 17; D gene: TRBD2; clone size: many; V gene: TRBV4-1; CDR3 protein: CASSSTRTSGGAETQYF; CDR3 DNA: TGCGCCAGCAGCTCGACGCGGACTAGCGGGGGGGCCGAGACCCAGTACTTC
J gene: TRBJ1-5; CDR3 length: 14; D gene: .; clone size: .; V gene: TRBV13; CDR3 protein: CASSLGTDLGPQHF; CDR3 DNA: TGTGCCAGCAGCCTCGGGACGGATTTAGGGCCCCAGCATTTT
J gene: TRBJ2-7; CDR3 length: 11; D gene: .; clone size: .; V gene: TRBV29-1; CDR3 protein: CSYEKGGEQYF; CDR3 DNA: TGCAGCTACGAGAAGGGCGGGGAGCAGTACTTC
J gene: TRBJ1-2; CDR3 length: 14; D gene: .; clone size: once; V gene: TRBV5-1; CDR3 protein: CASSLARGDYGYTF; CDR3 DNA: TGCGCCAGCAGCTTGGCCAGGGGAGACTATGGCTACACCTTC
J gene: TRBJ1-4; CDR3 length: 13; D gene: .; clone size: .; V gene: TRBV11-2; CDR3 protein: CASSLVVREKLFF; CDR3 DNA: TGTGCCAGCAGCTTAGTGGTTCGTGAAAAACTGTTTTTT
J gene: TRBJ2-7; CDR3 length: 14; D gene: TRBD1; clone size: .; V gene: TRBV6-6; CDR3 protein: CASTQTGGAYEQYF; CDR3 DNA: TGTGCCAGCACCCAAACAGGGGGTGCCTACGAGCAGTACTTC
J gene: TRBJ2-7; CDR3 length: 16; D gene: .; clone size: once; V gene: TRBV7-9; CDR3 protein: CASSYPPGSRPYEQYF; CDR3 DNA: TGTGCCAGCAGTTATCCCCCCGGGAGCCGACCCTACGAGCAGTACTTC
J gene: TRBJ2-2; CDR3 length: 15; D gene: .; clone size: .; V gene: TRBV2; CDR3 protein: CASRGVASDTGELFF; CDR3 DNA: TGTGCCAGCAGGGGAGTGGCGTCGGACACCGGGGAGCTGTTTTTT
J gene: TRBJ2-4; CDR3 length: 16; D gene: TRBD2; clone size: few; V gene: TRBV29-1; CDR3 protein: CSVESLVLGTPGGKYF; CDR3 DNA: TGCAGCGTTGAAAGTTTAGTACTGGGGACCCCCGGGGGGAAGTACTTC
J gene: TRBJ2-5; CDR3 length: 17; D gene: .; clone size: few; V gene: TRBV6-5; CDR3 protein: CASSYLWDLQYQETQYF; CDR3 DNA: TGTGCCAGCAGTTACCTTTGGGACTTACAGTACCAAGAGACCCAGTACTTC
J gene: TRBJ2-3; CDR3 length: 14; D gene: .; clone size: few; V gene: TRBV18; CDR3 protein: CASSPGVPTDTQYF; CDR3 DNA: TGTGCCAGCTCACCTGGGGTGCCCACAGATACGCAGTATTTT
J gene: TRBJ1-1; CDR3 length: 15; D gene: TRBD1; clone size: few; V gene: TRBV13; CDR3 protein: CASSLTGGLETEAFF; CDR3 DNA: TGTGCCAGCAGCTTGACAGGGGGGCTGGAAACTGAAGCTTTCTTT
J gene: TRBJ2-1; CDR3 length: 18; D gene: TRBD1; clone size: few; V gene: TRBV7-6; CDR3 protein: CASSGLTGGVSHYNEQFF; CDR3 DNA: TGTGCCAGCAGCGGGCTAACAGGGGGCGTCTCTCACTACAATGAGCAGTTCTTC
J gene: TRBJ2-7; CDR3 length: 14; D gene: .; clone size: few; V gene: TRBV24-1; CDR3 protein: CATSDRTDTYEQYF; CDR3 DNA: TGTGCCACCAGTGACCGGACAGATACCTACGAGCAGTACTTC
J gene: TRBJ2-1; CDR3 length: 12; D gene: .; clone size: .; V gene: TRBV6-2/TRBV6-3; CDR3 protein: CASSYTRNEQFF; CDR3 DNA: TGTGCCAGCAGTTACACGAGGAATGAGCAGTTCTTC
J gene: TRBJ2-1; CDR3 length: 15; D gene: .; clone size: .; V gene: TRBV20-1; CDR3 protein: CSARDLAETYNEQFF; CDR3 DNA: TGCAGTGCTAGAGACTTAGCGGAGACCTACAATGAGCAGTTCTTC
J gene: TRBJ2-3; CDR3 length: 15; D gene: .; clone size: .; V gene: TRBV11-2; CDR3 protein: CASSPLKDSTDTQYF; CDR3 DNA: TGTGCCAGCAGCCCACTGAAGGATAGCACAGATACGCAGTATTTT
J gene: TRBJ2-7; CDR3 length: 15; D gene: .; clone size: .; V gene: TRBV19; CDR3 protein: CASSSRTEFPYEQYF; CDR3 DNA: TGTGCCAGTAGTTCCCGGACAGAATTCCCCTACGAGCAGTACTTC
J gene: TRBJ2-6; CDR3 length: 19; D gene: TRBD1; clone size: few; V gene: TRBV9; CDR3 protein: CASSEGTGSLISGANVLTF; CDR3 DNA: TGTGCCAGCAGCGAGGGGACAGGCTCCTTAATATCTGGGGCCAACGTCCTGACTTTC
J gene: TRBJ2-3; CDR3 length: 15; D gene: .; clone size: .; V gene: TRBV18; CDR3 protein: CASSPPRGGADTQYF; CDR3 DNA: TGTGCCAGCTCACCCCCACGGGGCGGAGCAGATACGCAGTATTTT
J gene: TRBJ2-7; CDR3 length: 13; D gene: .; clone size: few; V gene: TRBV27; CDR3 protein: CASSWQVNYEQYF; CDR3 DNA: TGTGCCAGCAGTTGGCAGGTGAACTACGAGCAGTACTTC
J gene: TRBJ2-5; CDR3 length: 13; D gene: .; clone size: .; V gene: TRBV6-5; CDR3 protein: CASSDMTGETQYF; CDR3 DNA: TGTGCCAGCAGTGACATGACAGGAGAGACCCAGTACTTC
J gene: TRBJ2-1; CDR3 length: 16; D gene: TRBD2; clone size: .; V gene: TRBV2; CDR3 protein: CASSRDSGGKYNEQFF; CDR3 DNA: TGTGCCAGCAGCCGGGATAGCGGGGGGAAATACAATGAGCAGTTCTTC
J gene: TRBJ1-6; CDR3 length: 16; D gene: .; clone size: .; V gene: TRBV2; CDR3 protein: CASSQDVGTHNSPLHF; CDR3 DNA: TGTGCCAGCAGTCAAGACGTCGGGACCCATAATTCACCCCTCCACTTT
J gene: TRBJ1-2; CDR3 length: 15; D gene: .; clone size: .; V gene: TRBV5-1; CDR3 protein: CASSLAPDPNYGYTF; CDR3 DNA: TGCGCCAGCAGCTTGGCGCCAGACCCTAACTATGGCTACACCTTC
J gene: TRBJ2-1; CDR3 length: 16; D gene: TRBD2; clone size: many; V gene: TRBV4-1; CDR3 protein: CASSQERLAGDNEQFF; CDR3 DNA: TGCGCCAGCAGCCAAGAGAGGCTAGCGGGAGACAATGAGCAGTTCTTC
J gene: TRBJ2-3; CDR3 length: 12; D gene: .; clone size: many; V gene: TRBV28; CDR3 protein: CASSKITDTQYF; CDR3 DNA: TGTGCCAGCAGCAAGATCACAGATACGCAGTATTTT
J gene: TRBJ2-3; CDR3 length: 15; D gene: .; clone size: once; V gene: TRBV25-1; CDR3 protein: CASSELGWSTDTQYF; CDR3 DNA: TGTGCCAGCAGTGAATTAGGCTGGAGCACAGATACGCAGTATTTT
J gene: TRBJ1-1; CDR3 length: 16; D gene: .; clone size: few; V gene: TRBV4-1; CDR3 protein: CASSQGEGRPNTEAFF; CDR3 DNA: TGCGCCAGCAGCCAGGGCGAGGGGCGACCGAACACTGAAGCTTTCTTT
J gene: TRBJ1-2; CDR3 length: 15; D gene: .; clone size: .; V gene: TRBV7-6; CDR3 protein: CASSLGQPTNYGYTF; CDR3 DNA: TGTGCCAGCAGCTTAGGACAGCCAACTAACTATGGCTACACCTTC
J gene: TRBJ2-1; CDR3 length: 13; D gene: .; clone size: few; V gene: TRBV7-6; CDR3 protein: CASSLAGGADKFF; CDR3 DNA: TGTGCCAGCAGCTTAGCGGGGGGGGCTGATAAGTTCTTC
J gene: TRBJ2-1; CDR3 length: 16; D gene: TRBD1; clone size: .; V gene: TRBV20-1; CDR3 protein: CSARDPGQGDLNEQFF; CDR3 DNA: TGCAGTGCTAGAGACCCGGGACAGGGGGATTTGAATGAGCAGTTCTTC
J gene: TRBJ2-1; CDR3 length: 11; D gene: .; clone size: few; V gene: TRBV7-8; CDR3 protein: CASRVVGEQFF; CDR3 DNA: TGTGCCAGCAGAGTTGTTGGTGAGCAGTTCTTC
J gene: TRBJ2-5; CDR3 length: 18; D gene: .; clone size: few; V gene: TRBV12-3/TRBV12-4; CDR3 protein: CASSLVLSGRVGLETQYF; CDR3 DNA: TGTGCCAGCAGTTTAGTGCTTTCAGGCAGGGTTGGGCTAGAGACCCAGTACTTC
J gene: TRBJ2-7; CDR3 length: 13; D gene: TRBD2; clone size: many; V gene: TRBV20-1; CDR3 protein: CSARTSGSYEQYF; CDR3 DNA: TGCAGTGCCCGGACTAGCGGGAGCTACGAGCAGTACTTC
J gene: TRBJ1-1; CDR3 length: 14; D gene: .; clone size: .; V gene: TRBV25-1; CDR3 protein: CASSAGTFNTEAFF; CDR3 DNA: TGTGCCAGCAGTGCCGGGACATTCAACACTGAAGCTTTCTTT
J gene: TRBJ1-2; CDR3 length: 13; D gene: .; clone size: few; V gene: TRBV20-1; CDR3 protein: CSARGHLGYGYTF; CDR3 DNA: TGCAGTGCTAGGGGACACCTGGGCTATGGCTACACCTTC
J gene: TRBJ1-2; CDR3 length: 15; D gene: .; clone size: .; V gene: TRBV20-1; CDR3 protein: CSAKLGPAGSYGYTF; CDR3 DNA: TGCAGTGCCAAGCTTGGGCCAGCGGGTAGTTATGGCTACACCTTC
J gene: TRBJ2-5; CDR3 length: 13; D gene: TRBD1; clone size: few; V gene: TRBV13; CDR3 protein: CASSNRGAETQYF; CDR3 DNA: TGTGCCAGCAGCAACAGGGGAGCCGAGACCCAGTACTTC
J gene: TRBJ2-7; CDR3 length: 14; D gene: TRBD1; clone size: .; V gene: TRBV12-3/TRBV12-4; CDR3 protein: CASSLGLQGAEQYF; CDR3 DNA: TGTGCCAGCAGCCTCGGATTACAGGGGGCCGAGCAGTACTTC
J gene: TRBJ2-1; CDR3 length: 18; D gene: TRBD2; clone size: .; V gene: TRBV11-2; CDR3 protein: CASSLGLGRGFSYNEQFF; CDR3 DNA: TGTGCCAGCAGCTTAGGGTTGGGGCGGGGGTTCTCCTACAATGAGCAGTTCTTC
J gene: TRBJ2-7; CDR3 length: 14; D gene: .; clone size: few; V gene: TRBV4-2; CDR3 protein: CASSQVGRPYEQYF; CDR3 DNA: TGTGCCAGCAGCCAAGTAGGCAGGCCCTACGAGCAGTACTTC
J gene: TRBJ1-2; CDR3 length: 13; D gene: TRBD1; clone size: few; V gene: TRBV27; CDR3 protein: CASSFGQGGSVAF; CDR3 DNA: TGTGCCAGCAGTTTTGGGCAGGGGGGGTCCGTCGCCTTC
J gene: TRBJ2-3; CDR3 length: 16; D gene: .; clone size: few; V gene: TRBV25-1; CDR3 protein: CASSRGLGVPTDTQYF; CDR3 DNA: TGTGCCAGCAGCCGCGGGTTGGGGGTCCCAACAGATACGCAGTATTTT